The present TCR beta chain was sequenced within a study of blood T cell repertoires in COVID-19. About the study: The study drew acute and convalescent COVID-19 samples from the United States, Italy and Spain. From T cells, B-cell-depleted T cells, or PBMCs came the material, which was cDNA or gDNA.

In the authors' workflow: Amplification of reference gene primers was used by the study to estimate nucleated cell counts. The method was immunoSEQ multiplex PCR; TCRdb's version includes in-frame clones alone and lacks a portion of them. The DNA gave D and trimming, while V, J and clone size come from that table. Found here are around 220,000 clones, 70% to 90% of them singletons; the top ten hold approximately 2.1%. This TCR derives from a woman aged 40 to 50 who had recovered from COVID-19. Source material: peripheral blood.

Here the CDR3 reads CASSPVDRPNYGYTF. For the CDR3, the DNA is TGTGCCAGCTCACCCGTCGACAGACCTAACTATGGCTACACCTTC. V is TRBV18 and J is TRBJ1-2; D possibly corresponds to TRBD1 (5 bases). CDR1 and CDR2 from the germline V gene are KGHSH and LQKENI. The CDR3 has 15 amino acids. V gave up 3 bases and J gave up 0 bases, with 11 bases separating them. Supplemented by reference TRBV18 and TRBJ1-2, the full variable domain reads NAGVMQNPRHLVRRRGQEARLRCSPMKGHSHVYWYRQLPEEGLKFMVYLQKENIIDESGMPKERFSAEFPKEGPSILRIQQVVRGDSAAYFCASSPVDRPNYGYTFGSGTRLTVV.